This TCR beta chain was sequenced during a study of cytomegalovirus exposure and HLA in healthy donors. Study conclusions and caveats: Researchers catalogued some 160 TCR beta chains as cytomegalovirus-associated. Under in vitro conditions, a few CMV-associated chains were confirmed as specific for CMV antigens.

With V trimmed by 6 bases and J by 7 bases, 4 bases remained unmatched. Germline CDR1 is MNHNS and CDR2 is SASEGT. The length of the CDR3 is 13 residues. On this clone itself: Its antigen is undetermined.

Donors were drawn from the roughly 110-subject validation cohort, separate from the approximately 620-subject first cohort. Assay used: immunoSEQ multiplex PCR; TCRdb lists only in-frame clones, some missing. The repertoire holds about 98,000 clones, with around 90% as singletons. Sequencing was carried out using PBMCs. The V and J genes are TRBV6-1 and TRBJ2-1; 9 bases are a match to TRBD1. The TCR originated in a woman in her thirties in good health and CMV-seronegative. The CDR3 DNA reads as TGTGCCAGCAGGTCGGGGACAGGGAATGAGCAGTTCTTC. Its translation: CASRSGTGNEQFF.